These T cell receptor beta chains were read from a single sample in a study of shared clonotypes between healthy human individuals. Measured with immunoSEQ multiplex PCR; TCRdb has only the in-frame clones, and not every one. The data contain roughly 1,100,000 clones, roughly 80% of them singletons. Sequenced input: memory CD4+ T cells sorted from blood. The receptors stem from a man younger than 30 in good health. The CDR3 runs from the conserved cysteine through the conserved F or W. Fields, in order: CDR3 length, clone size, V gene, D gene, J gene, CDR3 protein, CDR3 DNA. D genes are given only for firm matches. Expanded clones get a size class; other rows say once, few or many, or leave the size out.

16	-	TRBV7-9	TRBD2	TRBJ2-5	CASSPATLAGWETQYF	TGTGCCAGCAGCCCCGCCACTTTAGCGGGATGGGAGACCCAGTACTTC
15	-	TRBV7-2	TRBD2	TRBJ2-7	CASRIAGGPAHEQYF	TGTGCCAGCAGGATAGCGGGAGGGCCCGCCCACGAGCAGTACTTC
13	-	TRBV2	-	TRBJ2-3	CASSGYQRDTQYF	TGTGCCAGCAGTGGCTACCAGAGGGATACGCAGTATTTT
15	-	TRBV2	-	TRBJ2-2	CASSEQGRDTGELFF	TGTGCCAGCAGTGAGCAAGGAAGGGACACCGGGGAGCTGTTTTTT
13	-	TRBV5-4	-	TRBJ2-7	CASSPGDSYEQYF	TGTGCCAGCAGCCCAGGAGACTCCTACGAGCAGTACTTC
10	-	TRBV19	-	TRBJ1-1	CASGLTEAFF	TGTGCCAGTGGTTTAACTGAAGCTTTCTTT
15	-	TRBV6-5	-	TRBJ1-1	CASSKTRQGIAEAFF	TGTGCCAGCAGTAAAACTCGGCAGGGCATCGCTGAAGCTTTCTTT
14	-	TRBV7-2	-	TRBJ2-2	CASSLRMNTGELFF	TGTGCCAGCAGCTTACGGATGAACACCGGGGAGCTGTTTTTT
11	-	TRBV5-1	-	TRBJ2-1	CASRLSDEQFF	TGCGCCAGCAGGTTAAGTGATGAGCAGTTCTTC
16	-	TRBV7-2	TRBD1	TRBJ2-3	CASSSRTGAPTDTQYF	TGTGCCAGCAGCTCTCGTACAGGGGCTCCCACAGATACGCAGTATTTT
13	-	TRBV11-3	-	TRBJ2-7	CASSLRESYEQYF	TGTGCCAGCAGCTTACGGGAGTCCTACGAGCAGTACTTC
13	-	TRBV28	-	TRBJ1-1	CASSLQSRAEAFF	TGTGCCAGCAGTTTACAAAGTAGGGCTGAAGCTTTCTTT
14	few	TRBV19	TRBD1	TRBJ1-6	CASTLGQDNSPLHF	TGTGCCAGTACCTTGGGACAGGATAATTCACCCCTCCACTTT
15	-	TRBV5-6	-	TRBJ1-6	CASSSGPGVGSPLHF	TGTGCCAGCAGCTCTGGACCCGGGGTTGGTTCACCCCTCCACTTT
14	once	TRBV6-6	-	TRBJ1-1	CASSAASWDTEAFF	TGTGCCAGCAGTGCGGCGTCCTGGGACACTGAAGCTTTCTTT
14	-	TRBV12-5	-	TRBJ2-2	CASGAVGNTGELFF	TGTGCTAGTGGGGCAGTAGGGAACACCGGGGAGCTGTTTTTT
16	-	TRBV5-1	TRBD1	TRBJ1-6	CASSLTGGGYNSPLHF	TGCGCCAGCAGCTTAACAGGGGGCGGCTATAATTCACCCCTCCACTTT
12	once	TRBV5-6	-	TRBJ1-2	CASSLPGSGYTF	TGTGCCAGCAGCTTGCCCGGGTCTGGCTACACCTTC
14	-	TRBV7-2	TRBD1	TRBJ2-5	CASSPAGGWETQYF	TGTGCCAGCAGCCCTGCAGGGGGCTGGGAGACCCAGTACTTC
16	-	TRBV7-9	TRBD1	TRBJ2-7	CASSLGASGQGDEQYF	TGTGCCAGCAGCTTAGGGGCTTCGGGACAGGGGGACGAGCAGTACTTC
15	-	TRBV28	-	TRBJ2-2	CASSLPGHNTGELFF	TGTGCCAGCAGTTTACCGGGACACAACACCGGGGAGCTGTTTTTT
17	-	TRBV9	TRBD1	TRBJ2-6	CASTTGTGSSGANVLTF	TGTGCCAGCACCACCGGGACAGGGAGCTCTGGGGCCAACGTCCTGACTTTC
15	-	TRBV5-4	TRBD2	TRBJ2-1	CASSLNSGGRDEQFF	TGTGCCAGCAGCTTGAATAGCGGGGGGCGGGATGAGCAGTTCTTC
16	few	TRBV28	TRBD1	TRBJ2-7	CASSLGGTGRPYEQYF	TGTGCCAGCAGTTTGGGCGGGACAGGGCGACCCTACGAGCAGTACTTC
15	once	TRBV19	-	TRBJ1-5	CASSIPALVYQPQHF	TGTGCCAGTAGTATTCCAGCTTTAGTCTATCAGCCCCAGCATTTT
13	once	TRBV7-2	-	TRBJ2-1	CASSPGTGNEQFF	TGTGCCAGCAGCCCCGGGACGGGGAATGAGCAGTTCTTC
12	-	TRBV6-9	-	TRBJ2-7	CAIEQGDYEQYF	TGTGCCATCGAACAGGGCGACTACGAGCAGTACTTC
15	few	TRBV5-1	TRBD1	TRBJ1-1	CASSSQGAGGTEAFF	TGCGCCAGCAGCTCGCAGGGGGCAGGGGGCACTGAAGCTTTCTTT
13	-	TRBV6-1	-	TRBJ1-3	CASSESRGNTIYF	TGTGCCAGCAGTGAATCCAGGGGAAACACCATATATTTT
14	-	TRBV9	-	TRBJ2-3	CASTPLGSTDTQYF	TGTGCCAGCACCCCTTTAGGCAGCACAGATACGCAGTATTTT